The 9 T cell receptor beta chains in this list originate from one sample, sequenced in a study of PD-L1 blockade in urothelial cancer. The protocol was immunoSEQ multiplex PCR, while the TCRdb copy is restricted to in-frame clones and leaves out a portion. Of under 70,000 clones detected, approximately 80% appear once; the ten largest clones hold 1.6%. Noted time point: pretreatment peripheral blood. The material was PBMCs, obtained around atezolizumab (anti-PD-L1) treatment. The receptors shown here come from an older man with urothelial cancer.

This chain joins TRBV7-9 and TRBJ2-7; 11 positions match TRBD2. This CDR3 spans 15 amino acids. Trimming removed 6 bases from V and 2 bases from J; junction bases left unmatched: 6. The germline V gene encodes CDR1 SEHNR and CDR2 FQNEAQ (reference sequence). CDR3 sequence: CASSSGRELAYEQYF. For the CDR3, the DNA is TGTGCCAGCAGTAGCGGGAGGGAGCTTGCCTACGAGCAGTACTTC. Full variable domain (missing parts from reference TRBV7-9 and TRBJ2-7): DTGVSQNPRHKITKRGQNVTFRCDPISEHNRLYWYRQTLGQGPEFLTYFQNEAQLEKSRLLSDRFSAERPKGSFSTLEIQRTEQGDSAMYLCASSSGRELAYEQYFGPGTRLTVT.

The chain is built from TRBV11-2 and TRBJ1-1; the match to TRBD1 covers 9 bases. Germline assignment: CDR1 SGHAT and CDR2 FQNNGV. The CDR3 loop spans 15 amino acids. Unmatched junction bases numbered 4, after V lost 5 bases and J lost 0 bases. The CDR3 DNA follows: TGTGCCAGCAGCGTTGGACAGGGGATGAACACTGAAGCTTTCTTT. This codes for CASSVGQGMNTEAFF.

This clone turned up a few times. The chain uses TRBV5-6 and TRBJ2-7, with 10 bases lining up with TRBD2. The CDR3 has 14 residues. With 3 bases clipped from V and 2 bases from J, the junction kept 2 bases outside the gene matches. Germline lookup yields CDR1 SGHDT and CDR2 YYEEEE. CDR3 residues: CASSSGLATYEQYF. CDR3 DNA sequence: TGTGCCAGCAGCTCGGGACTAGCGACCTACGAGCAGTACTTC.

This clone turned up a few times. One end of the junction fails to match germline, which may point to a read error. The chain has TRBV7-7 and TRBJ1-1; 10 nucleotides agree with TRBD1. The CDR3 has 13 amino acids. Germline V gene lookup returns CDR1 SSHAT and CDR2 FNYEAQ (reference sequence). DNA of the CDR3: TGTGCTAGCAGCCGGGACAGGGGCTCTGAAGCTTTCTTT. It translates to CASSRDRGSEAFF.

Written as DNA, the CDR3 is TGTGCCAGTAGTAAGGACAGGGCCTACGAGCAGTACTTC. Protein: CASSKDRAYEQYF. This sequence joins TRBV19 and TRBJ2-7, with TRBD1 matching 8 bases. Germline-derived CDR1 and CDR2 are LNHDA and SQIVND (reference sequence). This CDR3 comprises 13 residues. The ends lost 4 bases at V and 2 bases at J; junction bases unmatched: 1. The full variable domain, rest sourced from reference TRBV19 and TRBJ2-7, is DGGITQSPKYLFRKEGQNVTLSCEQNLNHDAMYWYRQDPGQGLRLIYYSQIVNDFQKGDIAEGYSVSREKKESFPLTVTSAQKNPTAFYLCASSKDRAYEQYFGPGTRLTVT.

This chain joins TRBV7-2 and TRBJ1-2, with 9 bases aligning to TRBD1. Germline V gives CDR1 SGHTA, CDR2 FQGNSA. V shed 5 bases and J 7 bases; nucleotides not matched to a gene: 5. The CDR3 sequence is 13 residues long. The CDR3 loop is CASSQGQGGGYTF. The CDR3 DNA reads TGTGCCAGCAGCCAGGGACAGGGAGGTGGCTACACCTTC.

The rearrangement joins TRBV9 to TRBJ1-1; a weak D match, TRBD1 (6 bases). Germline lookup yields CDR1 SGDLS and CDR2 YYNGEE. V was clipped by 3 bases and J by 1 base, with 19 bases between them. This CDR3 is built from 17 residues. This CDR3 is CASSDGTKPSWNTEAFF. The CDR3 region has the DNA TGTGCCAGCAGCGACGGGACAAAGCCTTCCTGGAACACTGAAGCTTTCTTT.

The rearrangement uses TRBV18 and TRBJ2-1; unclear D gene. The V and J ends lost 2 bases and 10 bases respectively, with 21 bases between them. Germline assignment: CDR1 KGHSH and CDR2 LQKENI. This CDR3 has 16 residues. CDR3 in DNA: TGTGCCAGCTCACCAGAAGCCTGGGCCCGGCCGAACGAGCAGTTCTTC. Its translation: CASSPEAWARPNEQFF.

The chain uses TRBV27 and TRBJ2-1, with no clear D. Trimming took 4 bases from V and 6 from J, leaving 13 bases between them. The CDR3 length is 14 residues. From germline, CDR1 is MNHEY and CDR2 SMNVEV (reference sequence). Written as DNA, the CDR3 is TGTGCCAGCAGTTCCCGAGGTTATAGCAATGAGCAGTTCTTC. It is translated as CASSSRGYSNEQFF.